The 11 T cell receptor beta chains in this list originate from one sample, sequenced in a study of OX40 agonist ivuxolimab in advanced cancers. Generated by immunoSEQ multiplex PCR, the TCRdb table keeps only in-frame clones and is missing some. Counted here are about 120,000 clones, about 93% occurring once; the ten biggest clones make up 0.15% to 0.17%. This material consisted of CD4+ or CD8+ T cells sorted from blood, taken in a trial of the OX40 agonist ivuxolimab. These receptors came from an adult with an advanced solid tumor such as melanoma, head and neck, liver or kidney cancer.

CDR3 in DNA: TGTGCCAGCAGTTTAAGGACCGCAGCCCTAGGAAACACCATATATTTT. Encoded protein: CASSLRTAALGNTIYF. This chain joins TRBV28 and TRBJ1-3; D uncertain. The germline gives CDR1 MDHEN, CDR2 SYDVKM. The length of the CDR3 is 16 residues. The ends were cut back, 2 bases at V and 4 bases at J, with 15 bases in the middle.

This chain's CDR3 is CASKRQGGYNEQFF. CDR3 in DNA: TGTGCCAGCAAAAGACAGGGGGGCTACAATGAGCAGTTCTTC. The chain carries TRBV19 and TRBJ2-1, with 9 positions matching TRBD1. Germline CDR1 is LNHDA and CDR2 is SQIVND (reference sequence). This CDR3 region has 14 residues. J lost 3 bases, V lost 9 bases, and 6 bases had no gene match.

The chain combines TRBV29-1 with TRBJ1-1; no definite D call. Germline assignment: CDR1 SQVTM and CDR2 ANQGSEA. The CDR3 has 12 residues. V dropped 4 bases and J dropped 7 bases, with 13 bases sitting between them. The CDR3 region has the DNA TGCAGCGTTGCTAGTGGGCAGCTTGAAGCTTTCTTT. Translation gives CSVASGQLEAFF.

J is TRBJ2-5 and V is TRBV7-2; perhaps TRBD1 as D (6 bases). The germline V and J ends were trimmed by 3 bases and 2 bases, with 13 bases remaining between them. This CDR3 comprises 15 residues. Germline values: CDR1 SGHTA, CDR2 FQGNSA. The CDR3 region is CASSFSGTRQETQYF. The CDR3, as DNA: TGTGCCAGCAGCTTTTCCGGGACAAGACAAGAGACCCAGTACTTC.

The rearrangement links TRBV4-2 to TRBJ2-2; D may correspond to TRBD1 or TRBD2 (5 bases each). V was pared by 5 bases and J by 0 bases, with 10 bases between. This CDR3 comprises 15 residues. Germline V lookup: CDR1 LGHNA, CDR2 YNFKEQ. CDR3 residues: CASSGTGTNTGELFF. The CDR3 DNA follows: TGTGCCAGCAGCGGGACGGGGACGAACACCGGGGAGCTGTTTTTT.

V gene TRBV6-6 combines with J gene TRBJ1-2, with TRBD1 matching over 9 bases. With V trimmed by 8 bases and J by 3 bases, 7 bases remained unmatched. CDR3 length: 14 amino acids. In germline, CDR1 is MNHNY, CDR2 SVGAGI (reference sequence). The CDR3 nucleotides are TGTGCCAGCTATACAGGGGGCCGGCACTATGGCTACACCTTC. This translates into CASYTGGRHYGYTF.

The chain links TRBV6-1 to TRBJ2-5; D possibly matches TRBD1 or TRBD2 (5 bases each). The CDR3 consists of 13 residues. V shed 2 bases and J shed 4 bases, with 8 bases lying between them. In germline, CDR1 is MNHNS, CDR2 SASEGT. The CDR3 DNA reads as TGTGCCAGCAGTGAACATGGGGGAGAGACCCAGTACTTC. Its protein product is CASSEHGGETQYF.

This sequence joins TRBV9 and TRBJ2-2; no clear D gene. Germline V gene lookup returns CDR1 SGDLS and CDR2 YYNGEE. CDR3 length: 14 amino acids. Trimming removed 0 bases from V and 4 bases from J, with 7 bases in between. CDR3 region: CASSVAGSTGELFF. CDR3 nucleotides: TGTGCCAGCAGCGTAGCCGGAAGCACCGGGGAGCTGTTTTTT.

The chain has TRBV9 and TRBJ2-2, with TRBD2 identical over 11 bases. This CDR3 has 17 amino acids. CDR1 SGDLS and CDR2 YYNGEE come from the germline V gene. Trimming cost V 2 bases and J 5 bases; bases outside gene matches: 8. As DNA, the CDR3 is TGTGCCAGCAGCGTTCTAGCGGGAGGAGTGGGGACCGGGGAGCTGTTTTTT. Encoded protein: CASSVLAGGVGTGELFF. Together with reference TRBV9 and TRBJ2-2, the CDR3 gives the full variable domain: DSGVTQTPKHLITATGQRVTLRCSPRSGDLSVYWYQQSLDQGLQFLIQYYNGEERAKGNILERFSAQQFPDLHSELNLSSLELGDSALYFCASSVLAGGVGTGELFFGEGSRLTVL.

V gene TRBV5-1 combines with J gene TRBJ1-1; D perhaps matches TRBD1 (5 bases). Between the trimmed V and J ends, which lost 0 bases and 4 bases, there was a span of 10 bases. The CDR3 spans 14 residues. Germline values: CDR1 SGHRS, CDR2 YFSETQ. CDR3 sequence reads: CASSLEAGTTEAFF. CDR3 nucleotides: TGCGCCAGCAGCTTGGAGGCGGGGACCACTGAAGCTTTCTTT.

V and J are TRBV6-6 and TRBJ2-1; 12 nucleotides align to TRBD2. The trim removed 5 bases at V and 8 bases at J, leaving 4 bases unmatched. Germline CDR1 and CDR2: MNHNY and SVGAGI (reference sequence). This CDR3 is built from 14 residues. The CDR3 DNA sequence: TGTGCCAGCAGTCAGGGACTAGCGGGCGATGAGCAGTTCTTC. This translates into CASSQGLAGDEQFF.